The rows below give T cell receptor beta chains drawn from one sample of a study of sequential checkpoint blockade in melanoma. Measured with immunoSEQ multiplex PCR; TCRdb has only the in-frame clones, and not every one. The sample contains under 40,000 clones, about 88% of which appear only once. The source was CD8+ T cells sorted from blood (inferred from file names), collected from a patient given nivolumab and ipilimumab in sequence. The receptor source for this set is a human donor with melanoma. Each CDR3 is given with its conserved first and last residue. Each record gives: J gene, V gene, D gene, clone size, CDR3 protein, CDR3 DNA. The D gene is left open where the match is weak. Clone sizes are given selectively: once, few, many, or a class where the clone is expanded.

>TRBJ2-5|TRBV7-9|NA|NA
CASSPYRVQETQYF
TGTGCCAGCAGTCCCTACAGGGTCCAAGAGACCCAGTACTTC
>TRBJ2-2|TRBV9|TRBD2|once
CASSPWGSGMTGELFF
TGTGCCAGCAGCCCCTGGGGTAGCGGGATGACCGGGGAGCTGTTTTTT
>TRBJ1-2|TRBV6-1|NA|NA
CASSERWGLRGGYTF
TGTGCCAGCAGTGAACGGTGGGGGCTTAGGGGAGGCTACACCTTC
>TRBJ2-5|TRBV19|TRBD1|NA
CASSTWDSRQETQYF
TGTGCCAGTAGTACCTGGGACAGCCGACAAGAGACCCAGTACTTC
>TRBJ2-7|TRBV5-6|NA|NA
CASSVALADREQYF
TGTGCCAGCAGCGTAGCTCTAGCCGATCGGGAGCAGTACTTC
>TRBJ2-1|TRBV5-6|NA|NA
CASSHKNLHSSYNEQFF
TGTGCCAGCAGCCATAAAAATCTCCACTCTTCCTACAATGAGCAGTTCTTC
>TRBJ1-1|TRBV7-6|NA|NA
CASSWLNTEAFF
TGTGCCAGCAGCTGGCTGAACACTGAAGCTTTCTTT
>TRBJ2-2|TRBV27|NA|NA
CASRTSAEPFF
TGTGCCAGCAGAACCTCTGCGGAGCCGTTTTTT
>TRBJ2-1|TRBV19|NA|NA
CASSSIGNEQFF
TGTGCCAGTAGTTCCATCGGCAATGAGCAGTTCTTC
>TRBJ2-4|TRBV7-9|TRBD1|NA
CASSPRQGGNVIQYF
TGTGCCAGCAGCCCCAGACAGGGTGGTAATGTCATTCAGTACTTC